Shown below are 29 T cell receptor beta chains from a single sample sequenced in a study of CD8 T cells in Susac syndrome. Roughly 0.45 to 1 ug RNA was reverse transcribed with random hexamers. TCRdb called the immunoSEQ multiplex PCR reads again in MiXCR, with one record for every CDR3 protein. Of around 80,000 distinct CDR3 sequences listed, 95% to 97% are singletons. Sequenced input: CD8+ T cells from PBMCs. These receptors were collected from a human donor with Susac syndrome.

In nucleotides, the CDR3 is TGCGCCAGCAGCTGGATAAACACCGGGGAGCTGTTTTTT. As protein: CASSWINTGELFF. The chain links TRBV5-1 to TRBJ2-2, with D uncertain. Germline CDR1 is SGHRS and CDR2 is YFSETQ. Trimming removed 3 bases from V and 2 bases from J, with 5 bases in between. This CDR3 region has 13 residues.

The V gene is TRBV2, the J gene TRBJ2-1; weak D call: TRBD2 (5 bases). CDR1 is SNHLY and CDR2 is FYNNEI in the germline V gene. The V and J ends lost 8 bases and 10 bases respectively, with 9 bases between them. The CDR3 totals 10 residues. Here the CDR3 reads CASGGREQFF. Written as DNA, the CDR3 is TGTGCCAGCGGAGGAAGAGAGCAGTTCTTC.

The rearrangement links TRBV12-3 or TRBV12-4 to TRBJ2-3; perhaps D is TRBD1 or TRBD2 (6 bases each). This CDR3 comprises 13 residues. Trimming stripped 6 bases from V and 6 bases from J, with 13 bases between. DNA of the CDR3: TGTGCCAGCAGGACTAGGACAGCGGATACGCAGTATTTT. It encodes CASRTRTADTQYF.

The V gene is TRBV21-1, the J gene TRBJ1-6. TRBV21-1 is flagged as a pseudogene. The CDR3 has 15 residues. This chain's CDR3 is CASPTPSSYNSPLHF. The CDR3, as DNA: TGTGCCAGCCCGACGCCGAGCTCCTATAATTCACCCCTCCACTTT.

The CDR3 nucleotides are TGTGCCAGCACCCCCTGGGGAGAGACCCAGTACTTC. It is translated as CASTPWGETQYF. The rearrangement joins TRBV28 to TRBJ2-5, with D unresolved. This CDR3 region has 12 residues. V was shortened by 7 bases and J by 4 bases, with 10 bases between the two germline ends. The germline V gene encodes CDR1 MDHEN and CDR2 SYDVKM.

The chain couples TRBV29-1 to TRBJ2-2; 7 nucleotides line up with TRBD2. Per the germline V gene, CDR1 is SQVTM and CDR2 is ANQGSEA. This CDR3 contains 13 residues. With V trimmed by 4 bases and J by 7 bases, 6 bases remained unmatched. The CDR3 nucleotides are TGCAGCGTTGGGGGGGGTTCAGGCGGGGAGCTGTTTTTT. Protein: CSVGGGSGGELFF.

This sequence joins TRBV21-1 and TRBJ2-7. TRBV21-1 corresponds to a pseudogene. CDR3 length: 11 amino acids. The CDR3 here is CASSKSYEQYF. The CDR3 nucleotides are TGTGCCAGCAGCAAAAGTTACGAGCAGTACTTC.

The genes are TRBV23-1 and TRBJ2-6; 8 bases are shared with TRBD1. TRBV23-1 is sorted into the ORF group, with uncertain function. The CDR3 extends over 19 amino acids. V shed 1 base, J shed 0 bases, and the junction held 8 bases outside the gene matches. In DNA form, the CDR3 reads TGCGCCAGCAGTCAATGGGGACAGGTTTCACTCTCTGGGGCCAACGTCCTGACTTTC. Protein: CASSQWGQVSLSGANVLTF.

The V gene is TRBV7-6, the J gene TRBJ1-4; D is possibly TRBD1 (5 bases). V was cut by 11 bases and J by 0 bases, with 16 bases left in between. The CDR3 loop spans 15 amino acids. Per germline, CDR1 SGHVS and CDR2 FNYEAQ. The CDR3 coding sequence is TGTGCCTCTCGAGAGGCGGGGGCAACTAATGAAAAACTGTTTTTT. Encoded protein: CASREAGATNEKLFF.

The chain combines TRBV29-1 with TRBJ2-3; unclear D gene. The CDR3 sequence is 13 residues long. Germline V lookup: CDR1 SQVTM, CDR2 ANQGSEA. V was clipped by 4 bases and J by 4 bases, with 12 bases between them. CDR3 region: CSVGTVKADTQYF. The CDR3 coding sequence is TGCAGCGTTGGCACAGTCAAGGCAGATACGCAGTATTTT.

CDR3 residues: CASSQSNTYEQYV. CDR3 coding DNA: TGCGCCAGCAGTCAATCTAACACCTACGAGCAGTACGTC. This chain joins TRBV23-1 and TRBJ2-7; unclear D gene. TRBV23-1 counts as an open reading frame of uncertain function. V lost 0 bases and J lost 2, with 5 bases in between. The CDR3 extends over 13 amino acids.

The V call is TRBV6-2 or TRBV6-3, the J call TRBJ1-5, with D perhaps TRBD1 (5 bases). The germline CDR1 and CDR2 sequences are MNHEY and SVGEGT. The V end was cut by 2 bases, the J end by 5 bases, with 16 bases between. The CDR3 runs 16 residues. The CDR3 DNA sequence: TGTGCCAGCAGTTACCCAGGGCTCAGGGCCCATCAGCCCCAGCATTTT. This gives the protein CASSYPGLRAHQPQHF.

The CDR3 here is CASSRGGRAFF. CDR3 bases: TGTGCCAGCAGCCGCGGGGGTAGAGCTTTCTTT. The chain combines TRBV14 with TRBJ1-1; tentative D call: TRBD1 (5 bases). Germline V gene sequence: CDR1 SGHDN, CDR2 FVKESK. This CDR3 has 11 residues. Trimming removed 4 bases at V and 10 bases at J, with 10 bases between.

This clonotype was observed once. The V gene is TRBV29-1, the J gene TRBJ1-1; D is unclear. CDR3 size: 12 residues. V was pared by 3 bases and J by 4 bases, with 9 bases between. Germline CDR1 reads SQVTM; CDR2 reads ANQGSEA. The CDR3 DNA is TGCAGCGTTGAGGGTCAGAGCACTGAAGCTTTCTTT. Amino acid sequence: CSVEGQSTEAFF.

The chain combines TRBV25-1 with TRBJ1-1; D unclear. From germline, CDR1 is MGHDK and CDR2 SYGVNS. The length of the CDR3 is 11 residues. The V gene lost 5 bases and the J gene lost 4 bases, with 5 bases spanning the gap. The CDR3 DNA follows: TGTGCCAGCAGTCAGAGCACTGAAGCTTTCTTT. Translation: CASSQSTEAFF.

This clonotype has only a few counts. The chain links TRBV20-1 to TRBJ2-1; TRBD2 matches at 10 bases. Germline CDR1 and CDR2: DFQATT and SNEGSKA (reference sequence). V gave up 7 bases and J gave up 3 bases; unmatched junction bases: 3. The CDR3 covers 13 residues. The CDR3 DNA reads as TGCAGTGTCGGGACTAGCGACTACAATGAGCAGTTCTTC. It yields the protein CSVGTSDYNEQFF.

This clonotype was counted once. J is TRBJ2-5 and V is TRBV3-1; 12 nucleotides align to TRBD2. The CDR3 is 18 amino acids. Trimming removed 2 bases from V and 1 base from J; junction bases left unmatched: 8. In germline, CDR1 is LGHDT, CDR2 YNNKEL (reference sequence). CDR3 bases: TGTGCCAGCAGCCAACTTGTACTAGCGGGGGGAGGCCAAGAGACCCAGTACTTC. Its protein product is CASSQLVLAGGGQETQYF.

The chain joins TRBV6-2 or TRBV6-3 to TRBJ2-7, with 8 bases lining up with TRBD2. V gave up 7 bases and J gave up 5 bases; unmatched junction bases: 13. The V gene's germline CDR1 is MNHEY and CDR2 SVGEGT. The CDR3 contains 15 residues. The CDR3 DNA follows: TGTGCCAGCACTATTCAAGCGGGAGTAAGGAACGAGCAGTACTTC. Translated: CASTIQAGVRNEQYF.

The chain links TRBV4-3 to TRBJ2-7; a weak D match, TRBD2 (6 bases). V gave up 0 bases and J gave up 5 bases, with 8 bases separating them. The CDR3 length is 13 residues. Looked up from germline, CDR1 is LGHNA and CDR2 is YSLEER. The CDR3 is CASSQDSGDEQYF. The DNA for the CDR3 is TGCGCCAGCAGCCAAGATTCGGGGGACGAGCAGTACTTC.

The chain couples TRBV6-4 to TRBJ2-5, with D unresolved. Trimming cost V 7 bases and J 7 bases, with 16 bases left between them. The germline V gene encodes CDR1 MRHNA and CDR2 SNTAGT. This CDR3 spans 13 amino acids. The CDR3 DNA follows: TGTGCCAGCATAAGACCCTCGGGCGTGACCCAGTACTTC. It codes for CASIRPSGVTQYF.

The rearrangement uses TRBV7-9 and TRBJ2-6; 8 bases fit TRBD1. Trimming cost V 5 bases and J 4 bases; bases outside gene matches: 4. Germline-derived CDR1 and CDR2 are SEHNR and FQNEAQ (reference sequence). The CDR3 extends over 15 amino acids. The CDR3 DNA follows: TGTGCCAGCAGCCACCGGGACAGGGGGGCCAACGTCCTGACTTTC. Amino acid sequence: CASSHRDRGANVLTF.

V usage is TRBV29-1 and J usage is TRBJ1-1; possibly TRBD1 for D (5 bases). Germline V gene lookup returns CDR1 SQVTM and CDR2 ANQGSEA. The CDR3 runs 12 residues. The germline V and J ends were trimmed by 4 bases and 8 bases, with 14 bases remaining between them. DNA for the CDR3: TGCAGCGTTGGGGAGTTGGGGGGGGAAGCTTTCTTT. It specifies CSVGELGGEAFF.

The chain's CDR3 is CSARHSPLHF. CDR3 in DNA: TGCAGTGCTAGGCATTCACCCCTCCACTTT. This sequence joins TRBV20-1 and TRBJ1-6; D uncertain. This CDR3 contains 10 residues. Trimming pared 3 bases from V and 8 bases from J, leaving 2 bases between. Germline V CDR1 and CDR2: DFQATT, SNEGSKA (reference sequence).

A word on this clonotype: The germline gene is not matched at one end of the junction; a read error may be the cause. The chain recombines TRBV30 with TRBJ1-5; D is possibly TRBD1 (5 bases). The CDR3 runs to 11 residues. Germline V gene lookup returns CDR1 GTSNPN and CDR2 SVGIG (reference sequence). CDR3 coding DNA: TGTGCCTGGGGGGGGGATCATCCCCAGCATTTT. Translated: CAWGGDHPQHF.

This sequence joins TRBV12-5 and TRBJ2-1; TRBD2 matches at 11 bases. Germline values: CDR1 LGHNT, CDR2 FRNRAP. V shed 0 bases and J 8 bases; nucleotides not matched to a gene: 6. This CDR3 spans 16 amino acids. The CDR3: CASGLVSGRAGDEQFF. The CDR3 DNA sequence: TGTGCTAGTGGTTTGGTTAGCGGGAGGGCTGGGGATGAGCAGTTCTTC. The full variable domain, in which reference TRBV12-5 and TRBJ2-1 provide the parts outside the CDR3, is DARVTQTPRHKVTEMGQEVTMRCQPILGHNTVFWYRQTMMQGLELLAYFRNRAPLDDSGMPKDRFSAEMPDATLATLKIQPSEPRDSAVYFCASGLVSGRAGDEQFFGPGTRLTVL.

This clonotype has a single count. The chain uses TRBV29-1 and TRBJ2-5, with 7 bases fitting TRBD2. This CDR3 contains 14 residues. The V gene's germline CDR1 is SQVTM and CDR2 ANQGSEA. The junction had 8 bases not matched to a gene; V was cut back by 5 bases and J by 2 bases. CDR3 protein: CSVRKTGGQETQYF. The CDR3 DNA reads as TGCAGCGTTAGAAAGACGGGGGGACAAGAGACCCAGTACTTC.

The table lists this clonotype with a count of one. The chain uses TRBV20-1 and TRBJ1-1; the match to TRBD1 covers 8 bases. Germline CDR1 and CDR2: DFQATT and SNEGSKA (reference sequence). V was pared by 2 bases and J by 3 bases, with 2 bases of the junction left unmatched. The CDR3 is 13 amino acids. The CDR3 loop is CSARQGAYTEAFF. DNA of the CDR3: TGCAGTGCTAGACAGGGGGCCTACACTGAAGCTTTCTTT.

The V call is TRBV3-1, the J call TRBJ2-7, with 7 bases identical to TRBD1. The CDR3 extends over 16 amino acids. Germline V gene lookup returns CDR1 LGHDT and CDR2 YNNKEL (reference sequence). V was clipped by 3 bases and J by 0 bases; unmatched bases: 8. The CDR3 sequence: CASSHVDRPSSYEQYF. In DNA form, the CDR3 reads TGTGCCAGCAGCCACGTGGACAGGCCTAGCTCCTACGAGCAGTACTTC.

V usage is TRBV12-3 or TRBV12-4 and J usage is TRBJ2-1; D gene uncertain. V lost 6 bases and J lost 4, with 13 bases in between. There are 14 residues in the CDR3. The CDR3 DNA sequence: TGTGCCAGCAGGACGGACCTCTATTACAATGAGCAGTTCTTC. Its protein is CASRTDLYYNEQFF.